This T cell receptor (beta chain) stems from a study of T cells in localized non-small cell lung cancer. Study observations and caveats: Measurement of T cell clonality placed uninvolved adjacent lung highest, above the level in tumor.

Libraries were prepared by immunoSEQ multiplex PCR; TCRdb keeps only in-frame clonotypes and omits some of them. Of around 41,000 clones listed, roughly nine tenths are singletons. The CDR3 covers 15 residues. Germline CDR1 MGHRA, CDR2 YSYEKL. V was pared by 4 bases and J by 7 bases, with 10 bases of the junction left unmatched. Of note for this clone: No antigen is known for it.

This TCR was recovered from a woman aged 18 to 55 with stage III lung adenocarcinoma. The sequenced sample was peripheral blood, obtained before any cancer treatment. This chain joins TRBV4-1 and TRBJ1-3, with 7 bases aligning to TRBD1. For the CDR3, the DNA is TGCGCCAGCAGCCCTACAGGGGTAGTGCGGAACACCATATATTTT. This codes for CASSPTGVVRNTIYF.